This T cell receptor beta chain was sequenced during a study of blood T cell repertoires in COVID-19 (dated by TCRdb to about 2020). About the study as a whole: Samples from collaborators originated in the United States, Italy and Spain and spanned both the acute and convalescent phases of COVID-19. The material from the prospective study consisted of cDNA or gDNA derived from T cells, B-cell-depleted T cells, or PBMCs. The dataset comprised deeply sampled blood TCRbeta repertoires from subjects exposed to, actively infected with, or recovered from COVID-19. The repertoires were made available in a free public database intended to serve as a resource for research on the immune response to SARS-CoV-2. Samples came from the ongoing ImmuneRACE study (first 160 participants) plus 1,254 subjects from 6 global collaborators. Nearly every sample came with metadata listing a de-identified subject ID, COVID-19 status, age in years and sex. Where available, HLA class I and class II types were obtained from metadata supplied by the sample provider rather than from assay-based typing. Overall study outcomes, separate from this receptor: The amount of clinical and demographic metadata varied by source and participant and was provided uncurated.

Counted from cysteine to phenylalanine, this CDR3 has 16 amino acids. The sequence is cut down to CDR3 DNA, 48 bases in frame from base 1. CDR1 and CDR2 were assigned from the germline V gene as SGHRS and YFSETQ. V ends up 3 bases short and J 6 bases short, with an unmatched junction base count of 9. TCRbeta CDR3 regions were amplified from genomic DNA by means of the immunoSEQ Assay, a bias-controlled multiplex PCR. The original methods were these. The number of nucleated cells in each sample was estimated from the amplification of reference gene primers within the assay. To quantify the absolute abundance of each unique TCRbeta CDR3 rearrangement, sequence reads were collapsed and filtered. For each sample, productive Simpson clonality was calculated by taking the square root of Simpson's diversity index across productive rearrangements. The source is immuneACCESS, and TCRdb retained only in-frame sequences with V and J called. Part of the clones is not carried over; for the studies checked, unresolved V genes explain less than half of this, and the remainder is unexplained. That table furnishes V, J and clone size, whereas the DNA furnished D and trimming. Across this sample there are around 110,000 clones, with roughly 84% seen only once. The top ten clonotypes cover approximately 4.4% of the sample.

Regarding this clone: The antigen it binds to is not known. No much larger clone is present one base from it, and per-base qualities are unavailable.

Collaborating institutions collected whole blood in K2EDTA tubes following their own protocols. For TCRbeta analysis, collaborator samples were shipped as frozen whole blood, as isolated PBMCs, or as DNA extracted from either sample type. The receptor was derived from a human donor in a cohort sampled during active COVID-19. The sample consisted of peripheral blood. The chain is made from TRBV5-1 and TRBJ2-2; 9 central bases correspond to TRBD2. CDR3 reads: CASSSLAGEVPGELFF. The DNA sequence reads TGCGCCAGCAGCTCATTAGCGGGAGAGGTCCCCGGGGAGCTGTTTTTT.